This T cell receptor (beta chain) is from a study of glioma-infiltrating T cells after dendritic cell vaccination. Whole-study results and caveats: Higher pretreatment TIL content predicted longer progression-free time and survival.

Fresh-frozen tumor tissue and more than two years of survival data were available for all. Isocitrate dehydrogenase mutation was absent in all glioblastoma patients. Comment on this clone: Its cognate antigen is unknown.

This CDR3 is 15 amino acids long. CDR1 SGHRS and CDR2 YFSETQ come from the germline V gene. The V and J ends lost 0 bases and 4 bases respectively, with 12 bases between them. Primers: 60 V beta forward and 13 J beta reverse. Sequencing was performed with immunoSEQ multiplex PCR; in TCRdb, only in-frame clones are kept and a portion is missing. This sample has tens of thousands of clones, with more than 70% found just once. This clonotype was sampled from a human donor with glioblastoma. The rearrangement links TRBV5-1 to TRBJ2-3; TRBD2 is a possible D gene (5 bases). Sequenced here: blood, sampled before dendritic cell vaccination. The CDR3 here is CASSLGLSNPDTQYF. The CDR3 DNA reads as TGCGCCAGCAGCTTGGGACTATCAAACCCAGATACGCAGTATTTT.